This TCR beta chain comes out of a study of blood T cell repertoires in COVID-19. Study at large: COVID-19 samples from acute and convalescent phases originated in the United States, Italy and Spain. Sample material is recorded as cDNA or gDNA derived from T cells, B-cell-depleted T cells, or PBMCs.

The authors' processing: Researchers report that nucleated cell counts were estimated from reference gene primer amplification. Sequenced by immunoSEQ multiplex PCR; TCRdb stores in-frame clones only, minus some. Clone size and the V and J calls come from that table; the DNA yielded D and trimming. The sample lists some 70,000 clones; over 75% were seen once. The specimen sequenced was peripheral blood. This sequence originates from a man aged 65 to 85 with active or convalescent COVID-19.

The CDR3 DNA sequence: TGTGCCACCAGCAGAGAGCAGGGTAGCAATCAGCCCCAGCATTTT. This encodes CATSREQGSNQPQHF. The chain carries TRBV15 and TRBJ1-5, with D perhaps TRBD1 (5 bases). The V end was cut by 0 bases, the J end by 0 bases, with 6 bases between. Germline V lookup: CDR1 LNHNV, CDR2 YYDKDF (reference sequence). CDR3 length: 15 amino acids.